Listed below are T cell receptor beta chains from one sample, sequenced in a study of T cell repertoires and Cas9 in healthy adults. Some clones are missing from TCRdb's copy, which holds only in-frame ones; the method was immunoSEQ multiplex PCR. The table has approximately 22,000 clones, about 92% seen once. The sequencing input was CD4+ effector T cells (CD127+, CD25-, CD137-, CD154-) from PBMCs; culture status not recorded. These receptors came from a human donor in good health. Each CDR3 is given with its conserved first and last residue. D genes are given only for firm matches. The listing skips clone size in some rows; elsewhere it reads once, few, many or a size class.

d_call clone_size j_call v_call cdr3_aa cdr3_nt
- - TRBJ2-7 TRBV19 CASATGRPPYEQYF TGTGCCAGTGCCACGGGACGGCCTCCCTACGAGCAGTACTTC
- - TRBJ2-7 TRBV11-3 CASHARGPKPYEQYF TGTGCCAGCCATGCACGGGGGCCCAAACCCTACGAGCAGTACTTC
TRBD2 - TRBJ2-3 TRBV7-2 CASSLMVRGGMDTQYF TGTGCCAGCAGCCTTATGGTTCGCGGGGGAATGGATACGCAGTATTTT
- once TRBJ1-2 TRBV5-1 CASSLEAGGYGYTF TGCGCCAGCAGCTTGGAGGCAGGAGGCTATGGCTACACCTTC
TRBD1 - TRBJ1-1 TRBV30 CACGTGGMNTEAFF TGTGCCTGTGGGACAGGGGGTATGAACACTGAAGCTTTCTTT
TRBD1 - TRBJ2-1 TRBV5-1 CASTVTGSNEQFF TGCGCCAGCACCGTGACAGGGTCCAATGAGCAGTTCTTC
- - TRBJ2-7 TRBV10-3 CAISALVPVSEQYF TGTGCCATCAGTGCACTAGTTCCGGTGAGCGAGCAGTACTTC
TRBD1 - TRBJ2-6 TRBV9 CASSARGQGDLISGANVLTF TGTGCCAGCAGCGCCAGAGGACAGGGGGACTTAATCTCTGGGGCCAACGTCCTGACTTTC
- - TRBJ1-2 TRBV4-1 CASSQPTGSLYGYTF TGCGCCAGCAGCCAACCTACAGGGTCTCTTTATGGCTACACCTTC
TRBD1 - TRBJ1-6 TRBV30 CAWSVNRGYSPLHF TGTGCCTGGAGTGTGAACAGGGGGTATTCGCCCCTCCACTTT
- few TRBJ2-2 TRBV7-3 CASSPGVGTGELFF TGTGCCAGCAGCCCGGGGGTTGGCACCGGGGAGCTGTTTTTT
TRBD1 - TRBJ1-1 TRBV2 CASRWGQLNTEAFF TGTGCCAGCAGGTGGGGACAGCTCAACACTGAAGCTTTCTTT
- once TRBJ1-1 TRBV5-6 CASSSSLRQENTEAFF TGTGCCAGCAGCTCATCCCTTCGGCAGGAGAACACTGAAGCTTTCTTT
- - TRBJ2-5 TRBV7-9 CASSLGAPTQYF TGTGCCAGCAGCTTAGGGGCGCCGACCCAGTACTTC
TRBD1 - TRBJ1-4 TRBV6-6 CASSYDRGTNEKLFF TGTGCCAGCAGTTACGACAGGGGGACTAATGAAAAACTGTTTTTT
- - TRBJ2-2 TRBV18 CASWDVPNTGELFF TGTGCCAGCTGGGACGTCCCGAACACCGGGGAGCTGTTTTTT
- - TRBJ2-3 TRBV6-1 CASSEGVPLAQYF TGTGCCAGCAGTGAAGGGGTCCCGCTAGCGCAGTATTTT
- - TRBJ1-3 TRBV13 CASSLGARTGNTIYF TGTGCCAGCAGCTTAGGGGCAAGAACTGGAAACACCATATATTTT
TRBD1 - TRBJ2-7 TRBV6-6 CASSPQGTGVSEQYF TGTGCCAGCAGTCCACAAGGGACAGGGGTGAGCGAGCAGTACTTC
- - TRBJ1-2 TRBV15 CATSRDTGRNTNYGYTF TGTGCCACCAGCAGGGACACAGGGAGAAACACCAACTATGGCTACACCTTC
- - TRBJ1-1 TRBV29-1 CSVNGFQNTEAFF TGCAGCGTTAATGGTTTTCAGAACACTGAAGCTTTCTTT
- - TRBJ1-3 TRBV5-1 CASRGYAGSGNTIYF TGCGCCAGCAGGGGTTACGCGGGATCAGGAAACACCATATATTTT
TRBD1 - TRBJ2-3 TRBV2 CASSEGGDRRYF TGTGCCAGCAGTGAAGGGGGGGACAGGAGGTATTTT
- - TRBJ2-7 TRBV7-2 CASSLTWGYEQYF TGTGCCAGCAGCTTAACCTGGGGGTACGAGCAGTACTTC
- - TRBJ1-2 TRBV5-4 CASSLGGPYGYTF TGTGCCAGCAGCTTGGGAGGGCCCTATGGCTACACCTTC
TRBD1 - TRBJ2-7 TRBV6-1 CASSPQGEYEQYF TGTGCCAGCAGTCCACAGGGGGAGTACGAGCAGTACTTC
- - TRBJ2-7 TRBV7-9 CASSLNSPSEQYF TGTGCCAGCAGCTTGAACTCCCCCAGTGAGCAGTACTTC
- - TRBJ2-1 TRBV23-1 CASSQDSDNEQFF TGCGCCAGCAGTCAGGACAGTGACAATGAGCAGTTCTTC
- once TRBJ2-5 TRBV5-4 CASSLTSLETQYF TGTGCCAGCAGCCTGACTAGTTTAGAGACCCAGTACTTC
TRBD1 - TRBJ1-4 TRBV5-4 CASSLPPGQGGEKLFF TGTGCCAGCAGCCTACCGCCGGGACAGGGCGGTGAAAAACTGTTTTTT
- - TRBJ2-5 TRBV6-5 CASSYSSPTETQYF TGTGCCAGCAGTTACTCGTCTCCTACTGAGACCCAGTACTTC
- - TRBJ1-4 TRBV27 CASSRDGSRFGKLFF TGTGCCAGCAGCCGCGACGGATCGCGATTTGGAAAACTGTTTTTT